These 11 T cell receptor beta chains were all obtained from the same sample, sequenced in a study of blood T cell repertoires in COVID-19. Profiling relied on immunoSEQ multiplex PCR, and the TCRdb table lists in-frame clones only, not all of them. The sample includes over 250,000 clones, approximately 90% of them seen just once. Specimen: PBMCs or T cells enriched from blood (not recorded which). These receptors came from a woman in her late teens or twenties who had recovered from COVID-19.

The rearrangement joins TRBV7-9 to TRBJ1-6, with a possible D match to TRBD1 (6 bases). The CDR3 contains 15 residues. Germline CDR1 SEHNR, CDR2 FQNEAQ (reference sequence). V lost 6 bases and J 7 bases, leaving 16 bases between the germline ends. In DNA form, the CDR3 reads TGTGCCAGCAGGACGTTGGACAGCGAGAATTCACCCCTCCACTTT. It codes for CASRTLDSENSPLHF.

A remark on this clone: The same CDR3 arises from other DNA sequences in this sample as well. V gene TRBV6-1 combines with J gene TRBJ2-7; 7 bases map to TRBD2. The junction had 2 bases not matched to a gene; V was cut back by 3 bases and J by 3 bases. The CDR3 totals 13 residues. CDR1 MNHNS and CDR2 SASEGT come from the germline V gene. CDR3 nucleotides: TGTGCCAGCAGTGAGTGGGGGGGCTACGAGCAGTACTTC. Its protein product is CASSEWGGYEQYF.

The chain employs TRBV24-1 and TRBJ1-6; D may be TRBD1 (6 bases). From germline, CDR1 is KGHDR and CDR2 SFDVKD. This CDR3 has 18 amino acids. Trimming took 4 bases from V and 7 from J, leaving 22 bases between them. Here the CDR3 reads CATSDPGLGGARNSPLHF. The CDR3 DNA reads as TGTGCCACCAGTGACCCCGGGCTAGGGGGAGCGAGGAATTCACCCCTCCACTTT.

The chain joins TRBV5-1 to TRBJ2-5; 8 bases map to TRBD1. Germline CDR1 is SGHRS and CDR2 is YFSETQ. This CDR3 region has 15 residues. Unmatched junction bases numbered 1, after V lost 0 bases and J lost 0 bases. Here the CDR3 DNA reads TGCGCCAGCAGCTTGGGACAGGGGTACCAAGAGACCCAGTACTTC. It specifies CASSLGQGYQETQYF.

The rearrangement joins TRBV7-9 to TRBJ1-1, with TRBD1 as a possible D gene (5 bases). The V gene lost 5 bases and the J gene lost 1 base, with 11 bases spanning the gap. The CDR3 is made up of 14 amino acids. The germline V gene has CDR1 SEHNR and CDR2 FQNEAQ (reference sequence). The chain's CDR3 is CASSPDGGNTEAFF. CDR3 nucleotide sequence: TGTGCCAGCAGCCCCGACGGGGGGAACACTGAAGCTTTCTTT.

Ten or more counts support this clone. The chain joins TRBV7-9 to TRBJ2-5, with D perhaps matching TRBD1 (5 bases). Germline CDR1 and CDR2: SEHNR and FQNEAQ (reference sequence). The CDR3 is made up of 14 amino acids. Trimming removed 5 bases from V and 4 bases from J, with 14 bases in between. This chain's CDR3 is CASSARTSGETQYF. The CDR3 DNA reads TGTGCCAGCAGCGCGAGGACATCGGGAGAGACCCAGTACTTC.

V usage is TRBV30 and J usage is TRBJ1-1; maybe TRBD1 (5 bases). Germline V lookup: CDR1 GTSNPN, CDR2 SVGIG (reference sequence). V lost 0 bases and J lost 10, with 15 bases in between. This CDR3 is 13 amino acids long. The CDR3 loop reads CAWSVIIDSGAFF. In DNA form, the CDR3 reads TGTGCCTGGAGTGTTATCATCGACAGTGGAGCTTTCTTT.

V and J are TRBV19 and TRBJ2-7; 8 bases fit TRBD1. Germline loops: CDR1 LNHDA, CDR2 SQIVND (reference sequence). The CDR3 spans 16 residues. With V trimmed by 4 bases and J by 1 base, 9 bases remained unmatched. The CDR3 is CASSKGGTGGSYEQYF. The DNA for the CDR3 is TGTGCCAGTAGTAAGGGGGGAACAGGGGGATCCTACGAGCAGTACTTC.

The J gene is TRBJ1-1, the V gene TRBV3-1 (or the pseudogene TRBV3-2); D remains unclear. Germline assignment: CDR1 LGHDT and CDR2 YNNKEL (reference sequence). The V and J ends lost 5 bases and 4 bases respectively, with 11 bases between them. The CDR3 runs to 13 residues. In nucleotides, the CDR3 is TGTGCCAGCAGCTTCGGGGTCGGCACTGAAGCTTTCTTT. Its protein is CASSFGVGTEAFF.

The CDR3 is CASSQDHPNTEAFF. The CDR3 DNA sequence: TGTGCCAGCAGCCAAGATCATCCGAACACTGAAGCTTTCTTT. The J gene is TRBJ1-1, the V gene TRBV3-1 (or the pseudogene TRBV3-2); D gene ambiguous. Per germline, CDR1 LGHDT and CDR2 YNNKEL (reference sequence). CDR3 length: 14 residues. V lost 0 bases and J 1 base, leaving 6 bases between the germline ends.

The V call is TRBV12-3 or TRBV12-4, the J call TRBJ1-3; D unclear. This CDR3 contains 11 residues. The V end lost 10 bases, the J end lost 5 bases, and 9 bases lay between the germline ends. The CDR3 region has the DNA TGTGCCATAGGACTAAGAAACACCATATATTTT. Translated: CAIGLRNTIYF.